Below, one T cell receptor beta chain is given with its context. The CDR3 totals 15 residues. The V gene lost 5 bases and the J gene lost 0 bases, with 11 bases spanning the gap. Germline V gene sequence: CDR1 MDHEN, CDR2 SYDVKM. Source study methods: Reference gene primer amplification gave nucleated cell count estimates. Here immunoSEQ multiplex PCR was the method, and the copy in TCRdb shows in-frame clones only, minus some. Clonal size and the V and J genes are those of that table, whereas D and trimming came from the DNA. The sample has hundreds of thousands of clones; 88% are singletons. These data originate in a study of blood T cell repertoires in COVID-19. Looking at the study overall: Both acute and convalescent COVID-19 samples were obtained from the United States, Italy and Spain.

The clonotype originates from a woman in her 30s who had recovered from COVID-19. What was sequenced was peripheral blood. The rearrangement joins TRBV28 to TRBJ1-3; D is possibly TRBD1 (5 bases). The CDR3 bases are TGTGCCAGCAGTACCGGGGGTAGCTCTGGAAACACCATATATTTT. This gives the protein CASSTGGSSGNTIYF.